This T cell receptor beta chain was documented in a study of PD-1 blockade in classical Hodgkin lymphoma. Broader study findings: With CD4+ cells, TCR diversity rose significantly by C4D1, but not with CD8+ cells. TCR diversity at baseline was reported to be reduced in newly diagnosed patients relative to healthy donors.

The time point was: cycle 4 day 1 (C4D1), after 6 weeks of nivolumab. Relapses following autologous stem cell transplantation were seen in all patients, with brentuximab vedotin exposure varying. Best responses were complete response, partial response or progressive disease. With respect to this clone: Its cognate antigen is unknown.

Germline assignment: CDR1 ENHRY and CDR2 SYGVKD. This CDR3 is 15 amino acids long. The J segment lost 3 bases and the V segment lost 3 bases, leaving 7 bases of the junction unmatched. Assay used: immunoSEQ multiplex PCR; TCRdb lists only in-frame clones, some missing. Among 23,000 or so clones, 81% were seen once, and the ten largest hold 22%. The source was peripheral blood mononuclear cells (PBMCs), collected before the fourth cycle of nivolumab. V usage is TRBV10-3 and J usage is TRBJ2-7; 8 bases align to TRBD1. This sequence originates from a human donor with classical Hodgkin lymphoma. CDR3 coding DNA: TGTGCCATCAGTGATGACAGGGGAAGTTACTACGAGCAGTACTTC. It yields the protein CAISDDRGSYYEQYF.